Listed below are T cell receptor beta chains from one sample, sequenced in a study of radiotherapy plus CTLA-4 blockade in lung cancer. Measured with immunoSEQ multiplex PCR; TCRdb has only the in-frame clones, and not every one. The sample has more than 95,000 clones, nearly 80% seen once; the top ten hold 5% to 5.5%. This sample comprised peripheral blood, obtained from a patient treated with radiotherapy plus ipilimumab. The receptors shown here come from a human donor with non-small cell lung cancer who had a partial response to radiotherapy plus ipilimumab. The CDR3 runs from the conserved cysteine through the conserved F or W. A D gene is named only where the DNA matches it firmly. Only some rows state a clone size, as once, few, many or a class for expanded clones.

D	size	V	J	DNA	CDR3
-	few	TRBV2	TRBJ1-2	TGTGCCAGCAGTGATTATTCGGGGGGCTACACCTTC	CASSDYSGGYTF
TRBD1	-	TRBV5-6	TRBJ2-5	TGTGCCAGCAGCTCAGCCCCGGGACAGATACAAGAGACCCAGTACTTC	CASSSAPGQIQETQYF
TRBD1	-	TRBV5-1	TRBJ2-3	TGCGCCAGCAGCTTGGAGACAGGGGGAGATGCAGATACGCAGTATTTT	CASSLETGGDADTQYF
TRBD1	-	TRBV29-1	TRBJ1-1	TGCAGCGTTCAGGACAGGGGGAACACTGAAGCTTTCTTT	CSVQDRGNTEAFF
-	once	TRBV2	TRBJ1-5	TGTGCCAGCAGTGTATCCGAGCAGCCCCAGCATTTT	CASSVSEQPQHF
TRBD1	-	TRBV9	TRBJ2-1	TGTGCCAGCAGCGTTCGGGGACAGGGTGGACACAATGAGCAGTTCTTC	CASSVRGQGGHNEQFF
TRBD2	-	TRBV7-8	TRBJ2-1	TGTGCCAGCAGCTGGAGGAGCGGGAGTCAATCAAAGTTCTTC	CASSWRSGSQSKFF
-	-	TRBV5-4	TRBJ1-3	TGTGCCAGCAGCGATCGAGTGACAGCCACCTCTCACTCTGGAAACACCATATATTTT	CASSDRVTATSHSGNTIYF
-	-	TRBV7-6	TRBJ1-2	TGTGCCAGCAGCTTAGAGGCCGTTCGAGGGAGTAACTATGGCTACACCTTC	CASSLEAVRGSNYGYTF
TRBD1	-	TRBV7-9	TRBJ2-1	TGTGCCAGCAGCCAGGCTCGGACAGGGCAACCCTACAATGAGCAGTTCTTC	CASSQARTGQPYNEQFF
TRBD2	-	TRBV27	TRBJ2-5	TGTGCCAGCAGTTGGGGGGGAAGCCAAGAGACCCAGTACTTC	CASSWGGSQETQYF
TRBD2	-	TRBV2	TRBJ2-5	TGTGCCAGCAGTGAAACCAACAGCGGGAGCGGGACCCAGTACTTC	CASSETNSGSGTQYF
-	-	TRBV11-2	TRBJ1-3	TGTGCCAGCAGCTTGGGCTGGGGCGGCTCTGGAAACACCATATATTTT	CASSLGWGGSGNTIYF
TRBD1	-	TRBV7-2	TRBJ2-5	TGTGCCAGCAGCTTATCGGGGAGAGTTCGGGACAGACAGACCCAGTACTTC	CASSLSGRVRDRQTQYF
-	-	TRBV7-2	TRBJ1-5	TGTGCCAGCAGCTCTCGAGGGGGGGGCCTTCAGCCCCAGCATTTT	CASSSRGGGLQPQHF
-	-	TRBV27	TRBJ1-2	TGTGCCAGCAGTTTGGACAAGACAAACTATGGCTACACCTTC	CASSLDKTNYGYTF
TRBD1	few	TRBV9	TRBJ2-5	TGTGCCAGCACCCCGGGACAGGGGGCCCAAGAGACCCAGTACTTC	CASTPGQGAQETQYF
-	-	TRBV5-1	TRBJ2-1	TGCGCCAGCAGCTGGGGAGATGCCTACAATGAGCAGTTCTTC	CASSWGDAYNEQFF
-	-	TRBV28	TRBJ1-1	TGTGCCAGCAGTTTTCAGGGGCTGAACACTGAAGCTTTCTTT	CASSFQGLNTEAFF
-	-	TRBV29-1	TRBJ1-4	TGCAGCGTTGGTGACATGGGCGGGCCCAGTAGTGAAAAACTGTTTTTT	CSVGDMGGPSSEKLFF
-	few	TRBV10-3	TRBJ1-4	TGTGCCACTGGGGGCGGCTTGAATGAAAAACTGTTTTTT	CATGGGLNEKLFF
TRBD2	-	TRBV19	TRBJ2-2	TGTGCCAGTACCAGAGCGGGAGCGGCCGGGGAGCTGTTTTTT	CASTRAGAAGELFF
-	-	TRBV19	TRBJ2-1	TGTGCCAGTAGTCCCGACAGCTACTACAATGAGCAGTTCTTC	CASSPDSYYNEQFF
TRBD2	few	TRBV7-6	TRBJ2-3	TGTGCCAGCAGCTCCATGGGAGCGGGAGGATCAGATACGCAGTATTTT	CASSSMGAGGSDTQYF
-	-	TRBV5-1	TRBJ2-7	TGCGCCAGCAGCCATCGTTCTGGCGCGGAGAGCTCCTACGAGCAGTACTTC	CASSHRSGAESSYEQYF
TRBD2	-	TRBV13	TRBJ2-5	TGTGCCAGCAGCCCCCCTCTAGCGGGAGGTTTCCAAGAGACCCAGTACTTC	CASSPPLAGGFQETQYF
TRBD2	-	TRBV19	TRBJ2-1	TGTGCCAGTAGTCCTAGGACTAGCGGCACCTACAATGAGCAGTTCTTC	CASSPRTSGTYNEQFF
TRBD2	once	TRBV7-6	TRBJ2-5	TGTGCCAGCAGGGCTAGCGGGAGTGGAGAGACCCAGTACTTC	CASRASGSGETQYF
-	-	TRBV11-1	TRBJ2-5	TGTGCCAGCAGCTTATCGCCAGAAGAGACCCAGTACTTC	CASSLSPEETQYF
-	-	TRBV7-2	TRBJ2-3	TGTGCCAGCACAAAAAACCCTCAGGCAGATACGCAGTATTTT	CASTKNPQADTQYF
TRBD1	-	TRBV30	TRBJ1-2	TGTGCCTGGAGTATATGGGGACAGGGGACTGGCTACACCTTC	CAWSIWGQGTGYTF
TRBD1	-	TRBV28	TRBJ1-3	TGTGCCAGCAGGCAGGGGGCCGGAAACACCATATATTTT	CASRQGAGNTIYF
TRBD2	-	TRBV2	TRBJ2-4	TGTGCCAGCAGCCTAGCGGGAGCTCCCAAAAACATTCAGTACTTC	CASSLAGAPKNIQYF
TRBD1	-	TRBV19	TRBJ1-5	TGTGCCAGTAGTATAGATCGGACAGGGGGCAGGCAGCCCCAGCATTTT	CASSIDRTGGRQPQHF
-	-	TRBV10-3	TRBJ1-1	TGTGCCATCAGTGAGGAGGGATCAAACACTGAAGCTTTCTTT	CAISEEGSNTEAFF
-	-	TRBV6-5	TRBJ1-2	TGTGCCAGCAGTCAGGGTCGTACCTATGGCTACACCTTC	CASSQGRTYGYTF
-	-	TRBV5-4	TRBJ1-2	TGTGCCAGCCGTAGCGGGTATGGCTACACCTTC	CASRSGYGYTF
TRBD2	once	TRBV5-4	TRBJ2-7	TGTGCCAGCAGTGGACAAGGGGCGGGAGTACGGGAGCAGTACTTC	CASSGQGAGVREQYF
-	-	TRBV6-1	TRBJ2-7	TGTGCCAGCAGTGAAATAGGGGGTTGGTACGAGCAGTACTTC	CASSEIGGWYEQYF
-	-	TRBV6-5	TRBJ1-3	TGTGCCAGCAGTTACTCGGCGGTCTCTGGAAACACCATATATTTT	CASSYSAVSGNTIYF
TRBD1	-	TRBV4-2	TRBJ1-1	TGTGCCAGCAGCCAGGACAGGGACACTGAAGCTTTCTTT	CASSQDRDTEAFF
TRBD1	-	TRBV9	TRBJ1-4	TGTGCCAGCAGCGTCCGGGGGGACAGGGTCGAAAAACTGTTTTTT	CASSVRGDRVEKLFF
TRBD1	-	TRBV4-2	TRBJ1-5	TGTGCCAGCAGCCAAGGACTAACAGGGGATCAGCCCCAGCATTTT	CASSQGLTGDQPQHF
-	few	TRBV13	TRBJ1-2	TGTGCCAGCAGCCTACCTCTGCCCTATGGCTACACCTTC	CASSLPLPYGYTF
-	-	TRBV7-8	TRBJ2-5	TGTGCCAGCAGCCTAGGGACATCCACCCCACTAAAGACCCAGTACTTC	CASSLGTSTPLKTQYF
-	-	TRBV5-4	TRBJ1-1	TGTGCCAGCAGCTTGGATGTAGGGGGGGTATCTGAAGCTTTCTTT	CASSLDVGGVSEAFF
TRBD2	-	TRBV6-6	TRBJ2-3	TGTGCCAGCACCACACTAGCGGTGGCAGATACGCAGTATTTT	CASTTLAVADTQYF
TRBD1	-	TRBV28	TRBJ1-2	TGTGCCAGCCGTAAGACAGGGGGGTTTGGCTACACCTTC	CASRKTGGFGYTF
-	-	TRBV18	TRBJ2-7	TGTGCCAGCTCACCATGGACAGACTACGAGCAGTACTTC	CASSPWTDYEQYF
TRBD2	-	TRBV9	TRBJ2-5	TGTGCCAGCAGCGTTTCAAGCGGGAGAGTACCGGAGACCCAGTACTTC	CASSVSSGRVPETQYF
TRBD2	-	TRBV6-1	TRBJ2-1	TGTGCCAGCAGTGAAATGACTAGCGGGAGGGATGAGCAGTTCTTC	CASSEMTSGRDEQFF